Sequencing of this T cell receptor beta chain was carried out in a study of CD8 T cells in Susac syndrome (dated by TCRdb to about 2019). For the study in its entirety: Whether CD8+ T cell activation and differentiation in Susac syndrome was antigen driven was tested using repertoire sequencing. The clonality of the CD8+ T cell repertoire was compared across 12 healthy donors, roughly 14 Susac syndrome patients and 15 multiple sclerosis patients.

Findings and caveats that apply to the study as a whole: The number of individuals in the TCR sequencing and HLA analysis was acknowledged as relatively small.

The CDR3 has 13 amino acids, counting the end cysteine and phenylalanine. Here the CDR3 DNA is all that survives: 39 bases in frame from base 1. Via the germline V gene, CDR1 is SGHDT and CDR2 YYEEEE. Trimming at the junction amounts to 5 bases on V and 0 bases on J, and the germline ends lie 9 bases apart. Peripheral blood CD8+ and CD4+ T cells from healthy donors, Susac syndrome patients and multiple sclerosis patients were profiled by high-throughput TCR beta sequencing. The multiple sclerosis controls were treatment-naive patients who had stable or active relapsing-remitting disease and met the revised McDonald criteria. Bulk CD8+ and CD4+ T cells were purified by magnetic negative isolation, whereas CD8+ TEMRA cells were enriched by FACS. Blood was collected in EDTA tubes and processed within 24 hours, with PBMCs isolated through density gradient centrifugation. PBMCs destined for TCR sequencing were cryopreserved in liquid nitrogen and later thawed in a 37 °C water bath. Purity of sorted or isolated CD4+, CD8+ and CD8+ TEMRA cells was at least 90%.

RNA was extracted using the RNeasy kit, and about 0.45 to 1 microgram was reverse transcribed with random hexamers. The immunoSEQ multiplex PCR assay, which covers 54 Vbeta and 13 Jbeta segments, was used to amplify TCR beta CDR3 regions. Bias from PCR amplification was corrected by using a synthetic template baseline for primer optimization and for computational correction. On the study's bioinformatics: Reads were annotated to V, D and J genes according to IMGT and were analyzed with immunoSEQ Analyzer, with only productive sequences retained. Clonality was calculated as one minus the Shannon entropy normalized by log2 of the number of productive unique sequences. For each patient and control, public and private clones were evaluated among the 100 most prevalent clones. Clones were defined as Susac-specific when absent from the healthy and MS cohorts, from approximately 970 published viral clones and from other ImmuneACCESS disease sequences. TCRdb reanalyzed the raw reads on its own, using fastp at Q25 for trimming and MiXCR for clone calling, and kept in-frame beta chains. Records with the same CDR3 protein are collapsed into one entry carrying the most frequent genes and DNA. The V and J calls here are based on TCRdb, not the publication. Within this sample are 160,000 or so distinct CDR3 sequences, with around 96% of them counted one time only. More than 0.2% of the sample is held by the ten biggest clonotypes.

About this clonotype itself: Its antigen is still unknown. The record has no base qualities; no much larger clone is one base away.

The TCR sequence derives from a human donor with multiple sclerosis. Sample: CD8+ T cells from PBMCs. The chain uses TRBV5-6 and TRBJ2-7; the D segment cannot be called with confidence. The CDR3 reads CASSLVASYEQYF. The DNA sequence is TGTGCCAGCAGTCTGGTTGCCTCCTACGAGCAGTACTTC.